This T cell receptor (beta chain) was captured by sequencing in a study of identical twins. Study-wide results and caveats: Cross-sectional statistics underpinned the conclusions; the same donors were not followed.

TCRdb processed the 5' RACE reads anew with MiXCR; each CDR3 protein has one entry. Of 600,000 to 850,000 distinct CDR3 sequences in the sample, roughly 18% were seen once. Remarks on this clonotype: Its antigen is unidentified.

Per the germline V gene, CDR1 is SGHTA and CDR2 is FQGNSA. V shed 4 bases and J shed 1 base, with 9 bases lying between them. This CDR3 region has 14 residues. These data also featured in a second study, about T cells expressing NK-cell markers. That source reports: All TCR beta repertoires analysed originated from sorted CD3+CD56+NKG2C+, CD3+CD56+NKG2C- and CD3+CD56-NKG2C+ T cells. Just one sequenced donor of eight was HCMV-seronegative, while seven were seropositive.

Sequenced: PBMCs. The chain uses TRBV7-2 and TRBJ2-3; D call uncertain. The TCR originated in a woman between 18 and 30 years old in good health. CDR3: CASSSAPGTDTQYF. The CDR3 nucleotides read TGTGCCAGCAGCTCGGCACCCGGCACAGATACGCAGTATTTT.